This T cell receptor (beta chain) was recovered during a study of blood T cell repertoires in COVID-19. This CDR3 is 15 amino acids long. Trimming took 4 bases from V and 1 from J; bases not matched to a gene: 2. Germline-derived CDR1 and CDR2 are SGHTA and FQGNSA. TCRdb keeps only in-frame clones here, not all; method: immunoSEQ multiplex PCR. The sample contains 55,000 to 85,000 clones, over 70% of which appear only once. This TCR was sampled from a man in his 60s with acute or convalescent COVID-19. The J gene is TRBJ2-5, the V gene TRBV7-2; 11 bases are a match to TRBD2. The material sequenced was peripheral blood. CDR3 in amino acids: CASSSLAGGQETQYF. The CDR3 nucleotides are TGTGCCAGCAGCTCGCTAGCGGGGGGCCAAGAGACCCAGTACTTC. Full variable domain (remainder filled in from reference TRBV7-2 and TRBJ2-5): GAGVSQSPSNKVTEKGKDVELRCDPISGHTALYWYRQSLGQGLEFLIYFQGNSAPDKSGLPSDRFSAERTGGSVSTLTIQRTQQEDSAVYLCASSSLAGGQETQYFGPGTRLLVL.